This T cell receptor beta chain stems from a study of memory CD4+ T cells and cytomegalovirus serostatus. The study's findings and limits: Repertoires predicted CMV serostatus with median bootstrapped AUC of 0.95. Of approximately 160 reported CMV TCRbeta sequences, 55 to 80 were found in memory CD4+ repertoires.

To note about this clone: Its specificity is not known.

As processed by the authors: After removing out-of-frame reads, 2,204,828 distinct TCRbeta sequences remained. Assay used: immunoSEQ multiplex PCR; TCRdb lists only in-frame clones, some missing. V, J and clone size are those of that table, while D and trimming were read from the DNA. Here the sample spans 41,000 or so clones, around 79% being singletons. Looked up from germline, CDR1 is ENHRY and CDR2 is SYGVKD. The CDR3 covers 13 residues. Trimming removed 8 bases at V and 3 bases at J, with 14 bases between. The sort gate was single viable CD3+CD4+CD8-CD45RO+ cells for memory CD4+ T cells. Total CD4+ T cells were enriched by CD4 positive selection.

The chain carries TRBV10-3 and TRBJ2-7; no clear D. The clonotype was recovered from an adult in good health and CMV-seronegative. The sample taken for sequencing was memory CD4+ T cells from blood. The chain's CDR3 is CAIGYDSLYEQYF. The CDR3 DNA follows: TGTGCCATCGGTTACGACTCTCTCTACGAGCAGTACTTC.